This is a list of T cell receptor beta chains from one sample in a study of T cell responses to AZD1222 COVID-19 vaccine. Measured with immunoSEQ multiplex PCR; TCRdb has only the in-frame clones, and not every one. The table has 65,000 to 85,000 clones, about nine tenths seen once. The sequencing here drew on peripheral blood, taken 28 days after the second dose of the MenACWY control vaccine. These receptors were taken from an adult who received the MenACWY meningococcal vaccine as a control. CDR3s include the opening cysteine and the closing phenylalanine or tryptophan. D genes are given only for firm matches. For some rows the clone size is stated as once, few or many, or as a class when expanded; others skip it.

clone size	D gene	V gene	J gene	CDR3 DNA	CDR3 protein
NA	NA	TRBV2	TRBJ1-4	TGTGCCAGCACCGTGAGTGCAGCAACTAATGAAAAACTGTTTTTT	CASTVSAATNEKLFF
NA	NA	TRBV5-1	TRBJ2-1	TGCGCCAGCAGCTTGAATAAACCAGACAATGAGCAGTTCTTC	CASSLNKPDNEQFF
NA	TRBD1	TRBV5-1	TRBJ1-1	TGCGCCAGCAGCTTGGGACAGGGCGGTACTGAAGCTTTCTTT	CASSLGQGGTEAFF
NA	NA	TRBV7-2	TRBJ2-1	TGTGCCAGCAGCTCGTCTAGCGCCTCCTACAATGAGCAGTTCTTC	CASSSSSASYNEQFF
NA	TRBD2	TRBV28	TRBJ2-7	TGTGCCAGCAGTTTCGGGGGGATGGTACTACGCGAGCAGTACTTC	CASSFGGMVLREQYF
NA	TRBD1	TRBV7-6	TRBJ2-7	TGTGCCAGCAGCTCCCAATGGGGACAGACGTCCGAGCAGTACTTC	CASSSQWGQTSEQYF
NA	NA	TRBV9	TRBJ2-2	TGTGCCAGCAGCGCCGCCCTAGTTGGAGGGGTCATCTCCGGGGAGCTGTTTTTT	CASSAALVGGVISGELFF
NA	NA	TRBV5-6	TRBJ1-4	TGTGCCAGCAGCGGCCAAACAGGCTCCGTTAATGAAAAACTGTTTTTT	CASSGQTGSVNEKLFF
NA	NA	TRBV7-2	TRBJ2-6	TGTGCCAGCAGTCAACAGGGCGTAGGGCGGGGGGCCAACGTCCTGACTTTC	CASSQQGVGRGANVLTF
NA	NA	TRBV5-4	TRBJ1-1	TGTGCCAGCAGCTTGGGTCTCCAAGCCGGAGGGAACACTGAAGCTTTCTTT	CASSLGLQAGGNTEAFF
NA	TRBD1	TRBV4-3	TRBJ1-4	TGCGCCAGCAGCCAAGGCCGGGACAGGGTTGATGAAAAACTGTTTTTT	CASSQGRDRVDEKLFF
once	TRBD1	TRBV7-9	TRBJ1-2	TGTGCCAGCAGTCCGAGGACAGGAACCTATGGCTACACCTTC	CASSPRTGTYGYTF
NA	NA	TRBV30	TRBJ1-1	TGTGCCTGGAGTGTAAGCGTCAGGAACACTGAAGCTTTCTTT	CAWSVSVRNTEAFF
NA	NA	TRBV6-5	TRBJ1-2	TGTGCCAGCAGTCAACGGGACACCAGGCGGAGTGGCTACACCTTC	CASSQRDTRRSGYTF
once	TRBD1	TRBV7-9	TRBJ1-1	TGTGCCAGCAGCCCGATTACAGGGGTCGGGAACACTGAAGCTTTCTTT	CASSPITGVGNTEAFF
NA	TRBD2	TRBV3-1/TRBV3-2	TRBJ2-1	TGTGCCAGCAGCCGAGGGGTTACTAGCGGGGGTAATGAGCAGTTCTTC	CASSRGVTSGGNEQFF
few	NA	TRBV7-6	TRBJ2-7	TGTGCCAGCAGCCGAACCAATGACGGAACCTACGAGCAGTACTTC	CASSRTNDGTYEQYF
NA	NA	TRBV15	TRBJ1-1	TGTGCCACCAGCAGAAGGGGGGTAGGGAACACTGAAGCTTTCTTT	CATSRRGVGNTEAFF
NA	NA	TRBV14	TRBJ1-1	TGTGCCAGCAGCCCGAGTCGAGGGGGGGACCTTGAAGCTTTCTTT	CASSPSRGGDLEAFF
once	TRBD2	TRBV4-1	TRBJ2-3	TGCGCCAGCAGCCAGGGCTTCCTAGCGGGGGGGGTCACAGATACGCAGTATTTT	CASSQGFLAGGVTDTQYF
NA	NA	TRBV12-3/TRBV12-4	TRBJ2-1	TGTGCCAGCGTTGGGTACAATGAGCAGTTCTTC	CASVGYNEQFF
NA	NA	TRBV30	TRBJ1-4	TGTGCCTGGAGTAGGGACGGCCGTAATGAAAAACTGTTTTTT	CAWSRDGRNEKLFF
NA	NA	TRBV5-6	TRBJ2-6	TGTGCCAGCAGCTTGCAAGGGGCCAACGTCCTGACTTTC	CASSLQGANVLTF
NA	TRBD1	TRBV4-1	TRBJ1-4	TGCGCCACCCGCCCCCGGGACAGGGAGGAAAAACTGTTTTTT	CATRPRDREEKLFF
NA	NA	TRBV4-3	TRBJ1-4	TGCGCCAGCAGCCAAGAAAGGACAGATGAAAAACTGTTTTTT	CASSQERTDEKLFF
NA	NA	TRBV19	TRBJ1-1	TGTGCCAGTACGAGCAGGGGTTCCTCGAGGACTGAAGCTTTCTTT	CASTSRGSSRTEAFF
NA	NA	TRBV6-5	TRBJ1-4	TGTGCCAGCAGTTACGCCGGGCCCAGTGAAGGGAAACTGTTTTTT	CASSYAGPSEGKLFF
NA	NA	TRBV19	TRBJ1-1	TGTGCCAGTAGTATAAGTGGACGTACTGAAGCTTTCTTT	CASSISGRTEAFF
NA	NA	TRBV7-8	TRBJ1-5	TGTGCCAGCAGCTTAGAACGTGACAATCAGCCCCAGCATTTT	CASSLERDNQPQHF
NA	NA	TRBV5-1	TRBJ1-3	TGCGCCAGCAGAGCAGGCGGCTCTGGAAACACCATATATTTT	CASRAGGSGNTIYF
NA	NA	TRBV12-3/TRBV12-4	TRBJ2-7	TGTGCCAGCAGTTTAGGTTCCTACGAGCAGTACTTC	CASSLGSYEQYF
NA	NA	TRBV24-1	TRBJ2-3	TGTGCCACCAGTGACCATGACAGTAGCACAGATACGCAGTATTTT	CATSDHDSSTDTQYF
NA	TRBD1	TRBV18	TRBJ1-1	TGTGCCAGCTCATCTCAGGGGGCAACGGACACTGAAGCTTTCTTT	CASSSQGATDTEAFF
NA	NA	TRBV11-2	TRBJ1-3	TGTGCCAGCAGCTTAAATTTGCAGGGAGGAATATATTTT	CASSLNLQGGIYF
NA	NA	TRBV3-1/TRBV3-2	TRBJ2-7	TGTGCCAGCAGCCAAGATAAACTGTTTTGGTACGAGCAGTACTTC	CASSQDKLFWYEQYF
NA	NA	TRBV19	TRBJ2-1	TGTGCCAGCTCACTAAATATACTAGCCGAGCAGTTCTTC	CASSLNILAEQFF
NA	NA	TRBV5-4	TRBJ2-5	TGTGCCAGCAGCTTGGCCGGTAGCAGAGGAGAGACCCAGTACTTC	CASSLAGSRGETQYF
NA	NA	TRBV11-2	TRBJ1-4	TGTGCCAGCAGCTTAGTCGGGGGGCGGGTTGAAAAACTGTTTTTT	CASSLVGGRVEKLFF
once	TRBD2	TRBV6-2/TRBV6-3	TRBJ2-3	TGTGCCAGCAGTTACCCTTCCAAATCCGAGATACGGGGGGACACAGATACGCAGTATTTT	CASSYPSKSEIRGDTDTQYF
few	NA	TRBV9	TRBJ1-1	TGTGCCAGCAGCGTTGCAGCTTTCACTGAAGCTTTCTTT	CASSVAAFTEAFF
NA	NA	TRBV20-1	TRBJ2-7	TGCAGTGCGCCGCGGGGCAACGAGCAGTACTTC	CSAPRGNEQYF
few	TRBD1	TRBV19	TRBJ1-6	TGTGCCAGTAGTATGACAGGGATCACCTATAATTCACCCCTCCACTTT	CASSMTGITYNSPLHF
NA	TRBD2	TRBV7-9	TRBJ2-7	TGTGCCAGCAGCTTAGGCCCGACTAGCGGGGGGCCGAGCTCCTACGAGCAGTACTTC	CASSLGPTSGGPSSYEQYF
NA	TRBD2	TRBV3-1/TRBV3-2	TRBJ2-1	TGTGCCAGCAGCCAAGATCAGACTAGCGGATTCTACAATGAGCAGTTCTTC	CASSQDQTSGFYNEQFF
medium-sized	NA	TRBV9	TRBJ1-4	TGTGCCAGCAGCGTAGATGGGAAGGATGAAAAACTGTTTTTT	CASSVDGKDEKLFF
NA	NA	TRBV18	TRBJ1-5	TGTGCCAGCTCAACGGGGCTCAGCAATCAGCCCCAGCATTTT	CASSTGLSNQPQHF
NA	TRBD1	TRBV5-8	TRBJ1-2	TGTGCCAGCAGACGGACAGGGGATGGCTATGGCTACACCTTC	CASRRTGDGYGYTF
NA	NA	TRBV5-1	TRBJ1-5	TGCGCCAGCAGATTCCGGGGCCTTAGCAATCAGCCCCAGCATTTT	CASRFRGLSNQPQHF
NA	NA	TRBV7-2	TRBJ2-7	TGTGCCAGCAGCTTAGATGGGGCTCTTTCCTACGAGCAGTACTTC	CASSLDGALSYEQYF